This paragraph covers one T cell receptor (beta chain) sequence. In the original analysis: Reference gene primer amplification gave nucleated cell count estimates. The data were produced by immunoSEQ multiplex PCR, yet TCRdb's version contains in-frame clones alone and is incomplete. V and J calls and clone size are as listed in that table; D and trimming were resolved from the DNA. The data show fewer than 250,000 clones, about nine tenths seen once. This sample was included in a study of blood T cell repertoires in COVID-19. Study details: The samples span acute and convalescent COVID-19 from the United States, Italy and Spain. The analysed material was cDNA or gDNA that came from T cells, B-cell-depleted T cells, or PBMCs.

V was shortened by 4 bases and J by 1 base, with 7 bases between the two germline ends. CDR3 length: 13 amino acids. The V gene is TRBV12-3 or TRBV12-4, the J gene TRBJ1-1, with a possible D match to TRBD1 (6 bases). The receptor comes from an older woman with acute or convalescent COVID-19. The specimen was peripheral blood. The CDR3 DNA reads as TGTGCCAGCAGTTCGGGACAGAACACTGAAGCTTTCTTT. Translation gives CASSSGQNTEAFF.